The 22 T cell receptor beta chains listed next were all sequenced from one sample in a study of cytomegalovirus exposure and HLA in healthy donors. Both 60 Vbeta primers and 13 Jbeta primers went into the PCR. Measured with immunoSEQ multiplex PCR; TCRdb has only the in-frame clones, and not every one. Here the sample table reports approximately 40,000 clones. Sequencing was performed on PBMCs. Source of these receptors: a human donor in good health.

A note on this clone: Other DNA sequences in the sample encode the same CDR3. The chain uses TRBV19 and TRBJ2-3, with D possibly matching TRBD1 (6 bases). From germline, CDR1 is LNHDA and CDR2 SQIVND (reference sequence). V gave up 0 bases and J gave up 6 bases, with 13 bases separating them. This CDR3 is built from 15 residues. CDR3 sequence (DNA): TGTGCCAGTAGTATAGAGGGAAGGGGGTTGGATACGCAGTATTTT. It encodes CASSIEGRGLDTQYF. The full variable domain, completed using reference TRBV19 and TRBJ2-3, is DGGITQSPKYLFRKEGQNVTLSCEQNLNHDAMYWYRQDPGQGLRLIYYSQIVNDFQKGDIAEGYSVSREKKESFPLTVTSAQKNPTAFYLCASSIEGRGLDTQYFGPGTRLTVL.

V usage is TRBV13 and J usage is TRBJ2-7; no firm D call. V gave up 0 bases and J gave up 1 base, with 10 bases separating them. There are 15 residues in the CDR3. Germline V gene sequence: CDR1 PRHDT, CDR2 FYEKMQ (reference sequence). For the CDR3, the DNA is TGTGCCAGCAGCTTAGGCCACGGTGAGTCCTACGAGCAGTACTTC. The encoded protein is CASSLGHGESYEQYF.

The V and J genes are TRBV30 and TRBJ2-7; 9 bases fit TRBD1. Trimming took 2 bases from V and 3 from J; bases not matched to a gene: 8. The CDR3 totals 15 residues. Germline V gives CDR1 GTSNPN, CDR2 SVGIG (reference sequence). DNA of the CDR3: TGTGCCTGGAGTATTCCGACAGGGGGGATCTACGAGCAGTACTTC. This gives the protein CAWSIPTGGIYEQYF.

V and J are TRBV29-1 and TRBJ2-1, with 7 bases lining up with TRBD1. CDR3 length: 16 residues. Trimming removed 5 bases from V and 0 bases from J; junction bases left unmatched: 10. Germline loops: CDR1 SQVTM, CDR2 ANQGSEA. The CDR3 sequence: CSVTPPGQSSYNEQFF. The CDR3 DNA follows: TGCAGCGTTACTCCTCCGGGACAGAGCTCCTACAATGAGCAGTTCTTC.

The rearrangement links TRBV25-1 to TRBJ1-2; D gene ambiguous. The CDR3 consists of 12 residues. Between the trimmed V and J ends, which lost 8 bases and 3 bases, there was a span of 10 bases. Germline V gives CDR1 MGHDK, CDR2 SYGVNS. In nucleotides, the CDR3 is TGTGCCAGCCGCCTAAGAGACTATGGCTACACCTTC. Amino acid sequence: CASRLRDYGYTF.

The V gene is TRBV6-1, the J gene TRBJ2-1; no reliable D call. Trimming removed 2 bases from V and 9 bases from J, with 11 bases in between. The CDR3 contains 13 residues. Germline V CDR1 and CDR2: MNHNS, SASEGT. The DNA of the CDR3 is TGTGCCAGCAGTGAACCTTACACCGTTGAGCAGTTCTTC. Translation: CASSEPYTVEQFF.

Here the CDR3 DNA reads TGTGCCAGCAGTCTCGCCCCGGGTCTCGAGCAGTACTTC. This encodes CASSLAPGLEQYF. The gene calls are TRBV27 and TRBJ2-7, with D unclear. Germline loops: CDR1 MNHEY, CDR2 SMNVEV (reference sequence). The CDR3 loop spans 13 amino acids. Trimming removed 5 bases from V and 6 bases from J, with 14 bases in between.

J is TRBJ1-2 and V is TRBV30, with 8 bases matching TRBD1. The germline V gene encodes CDR1 GTSNPN and CDR2 SVGIG (reference sequence). V dropped 0 bases and J dropped 4; count of bases not matched to a gene: 16. CDR3 length: 18 amino acids. In DNA, the CDR3 is TGTGCCTGGAGTGTCTCCAGGGCAGGGGGCGGCCCACGCTATGGCTACACCTTC. Translating it yields CAWSVSRAGGGPRYGYTF.

J is TRBJ1-1 and V is TRBV5-1; D gene unclear. Germline assignment: CDR1 SGHRS and CDR2 YFSETQ. The CDR3 has 14 amino acids. Trimming left V 7 bases short and J 1 base short, with 14 bases between. The CDR3 DNA reads as TGCGCCAGCCGAAAAGTGACGGGGAACACTGAAGCTTTCTTT. This encodes CASRKVTGNTEAFF.

This chain joins TRBV13 and TRBJ2-7; 8 bases are shared with TRBD1. Germline V lookup: CDR1 PRHDT, CDR2 FYEKMQ (reference sequence). V shed 5 bases and J 7 bases; nucleotides not matched to a gene: 10. The CDR3 sequence is 14 residues long. The CDR3 reads CASSPRSTGGEQYF. In nucleotides, the CDR3 is TGTGCCAGCAGCCCGCGAAGCACAGGGGGGGAGCAGTACTTC. The entire variable domain, with the rest obtained from reference TRBV13 and TRBJ2-7, is as follows: AAGVIQSPRHLIKEKRETATLKCYPIPRHDTVYWYQQGPGQDPQFLISFYEKMQSDKGSIPDRFSAQQFSDYHSELNMSSLELGDSALYFCASSPRSTGGEQYFGPGTRLTVT.

In the case of this clone: The sample has other DNA sequences that encode this CDR3 too. The genes are TRBV7-2 and TRBJ2-7, with 9 bases identical to TRBD1. J lost 5 bases, V lost 4 bases, and 9 bases had no gene match. This CDR3 has 15 amino acids. CDR1 is SGHTA, CDR2 FQGNSA, per germline. In DNA, the CDR3 is TGTGCCAGCAGCTCTAGATCCGGGACAGGGAACGAGCAGTACTTC. Protein sequence: CASSSRSGTGNEQYF. The full variable domain, completed using reference TRBV7-2 and TRBJ2-7, is GAGVSQSPSNKVTEKGKDVELRCDPISGHTALYWYRQSLGQGLEFLIYFQGNSAPDKSGLPSDRFSAERTGGSVSTLTIQRTQQEDSAVYLCASSSRSGTGNEQYFGPGTRLTVT.

The genes are TRBV7-9 and TRBJ1-1, with D perhaps TRBD1 (6 bases). V shed 1 base and J shed 5 bases, with 8 bases lying between them. The germline V gene encodes CDR1 SEHNR and CDR2 FQNEAQ (reference sequence). The length of the CDR3 is 13 residues. CDR3 sequence: CASSLGGRTEAFF. The CDR3 nucleotides read TGTGCCAGCAGCTTAGGGGGGCGGACTGAAGCTTTCTTT.

The chain has TRBV2 and TRBJ1-1; maybe TRBD1 (5 bases). The germline V and J ends were trimmed by 4 bases and 0 bases, with 9 bases remaining between them. CDR1 is SNHLY, CDR2 FYNNEI, per germline. The CDR3 spans 14 residues. CDR3 coding DNA: TGTGCCAGCAGTGGACAGCCCATGAACACTGAAGCTTTCTTT. Protein: CASSGQPMNTEAFF.

The rearrangement uses TRBV15 and TRBJ2-1, with 7 bases that match TRBD1. V was clipped by 3 bases and J by 6 bases; unmatched bases: 5. The CDR3 contains 14 residues. Germline V gene lookup returns CDR1 LNHNV and CDR2 YYDKDF (reference sequence). The CDR3 DNA follows: TGTGCCACCAGCAGCCTGACAGGGCGCAATGAGCAGTTCTTC. Residues: CATSSLTGRNEQFF.

J is TRBJ1-6 and V is TRBV5-6, with 9 nucleotides matching TRBD1. The CDR3 sequence is 17 residues long. V was clipped by 1 base and J by 1 base; unmatched bases: 3. Germline CDR1 and CDR2: SGHDT and YYEEEE. The CDR3 sequence is CASSLLTGGSYNSPLHF. As DNA, the CDR3 is TGTGCCAGCAGCTTGTTGACAGGGGGTTCCTATAATTCACCCCTCCACTTT.

The CDR3 loop is CASSLGAGYTEAFF. The CDR3 coding sequence is TGTGCCAGCAGCTTAGGGGCGGGATACACTGAAGCTTTCTTT. The chain carries TRBV11-1 and TRBJ1-1; D remains ambiguous. The length of the CDR3 is 14 residues. Germline V gene lookup returns CDR1 SGHAT and CDR2 FQDESV (reference sequence). Deletions cut 1 base from V and 3 bases from J, with 9 bases between. Drawing the rest from reference TRBV11-1 and TRBJ1-1, the complete variable domain is EAEVAQSPRYKITEKSQAVAFWCDPISGHATLYWYRQILGQGPELLVQFQDESVVDDSQLPKDRFSAERLKGVDSTLKIQPAELGDSAMYLCASSLGAGYTEAFFGQGTRLTVV.

The CDR3 is CASSWPGGTEAFF. For the CDR3, the DNA is TGTGCCAGCAGCTGGCCAGGGGGCACTGAAGCTTTCTTT. J is TRBJ1-1 and V is TRBV5-6, with 7 bases aligning to TRBD1. Trimming cost V 3 bases and J 4 bases; bases outside gene matches: 3. This CDR3 has 13 amino acids. The germline V gene has CDR1 SGHDT and CDR2 YYEEEE.

The chain recombines TRBV4-2 with TRBJ2-5; 10 bases line up with TRBD2. The germline CDR1 and CDR2 sequences are LGHNA and YNFKEQ. V lost 1 base, J lost 2 bases, and 4 bases stayed unmatched. The CDR3 consists of 16 residues. CDR3 nucleotides: TGTGCCAGCAGCCAAGGACTAGCGGGCCAACAAGAGACCCAGTACTTC. Encoded protein: CASSQGLAGQQETQYF.

V gene TRBV9 combines with J gene TRBJ2-3; TRBD1 might be the D (6 bases). V dropped 6 bases and J dropped 0 bases, with 11 bases sitting between them. From germline, CDR1 is SGDLS and CDR2 YYNGEE. The CDR3 length is 14 residues. CDR3 residues: CASTRDTSTDTQYF. The CDR3 region has the DNA TGTGCCAGCACCCGGGACACCAGCACAGATACGCAGTATTTT.

The V gene is TRBV9, the J gene TRBJ2-1; TRBD2 matches 9 bases. This CDR3 is 15 amino acids long. V lost 0 bases to trimming and J lost 2 bases; unmatched junction nucleotides: 0. In germline, CDR1 is SGDLS, CDR2 YYNGEE. The CDR3 region has the DNA TGTGCCAGCAGCGTAGGCGGGGGGGCCTACAATGAGCAGTTCTTC. Its protein product is CASSVGGGAYNEQFF.

In nucleotides, the CDR3 is TGTGCCAGCAGTCCCACCGGGACAGAAGAAGACTACACCTTC. It translates to CASSPTGTEEDYTF. The V and J genes are TRBV5-6 and TRBJ1-2, with 7 bases aligning to TRBD1. This CDR3 is built from 14 residues. The V segment lost 5 bases and the J segment 10 bases; nucleotides outside the gene matches: 14. Germline assignment: CDR1 SGHDT and CDR2 YYEEEE.

The gene calls are TRBV5-6 and TRBJ1-6, with 7 positions matching TRBD1. The junction had 8 bases not matched to a gene; V was cut back by 4 bases and J by 10 bases. This CDR3 contains 14 residues. Germline V CDR1 and CDR2: SGHDT, YYEEEE. The CDR3 sequence is CASSRGRGPSPLHF. The CDR3 nucleotides read TGTGCCAGCAGCCGCGGGAGGGGGCCCTCACCCCTCCACTTT. Complete variable domain (other parts from reference TRBV5-6 and TRBJ1-6): DAGVTQSPTHLIKTRGQQVTLRCSPKSGHDTVSWYQQALGQGPQFIFQYYEEEERQRGNFPDRFSGHQFPNYSSELNVNALLLGDSALYLCASSRGRGPSPLHFGNGTRLTVT.